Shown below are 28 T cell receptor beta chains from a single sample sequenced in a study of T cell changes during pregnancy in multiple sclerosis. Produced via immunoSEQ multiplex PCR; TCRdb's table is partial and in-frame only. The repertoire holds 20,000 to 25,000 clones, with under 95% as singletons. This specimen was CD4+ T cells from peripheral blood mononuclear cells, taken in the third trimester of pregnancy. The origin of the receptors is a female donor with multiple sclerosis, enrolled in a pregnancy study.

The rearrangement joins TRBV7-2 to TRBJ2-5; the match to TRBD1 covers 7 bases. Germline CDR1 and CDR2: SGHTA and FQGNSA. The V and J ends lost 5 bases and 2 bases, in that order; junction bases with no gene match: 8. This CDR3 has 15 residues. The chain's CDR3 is CASSRRQGPQETQYF. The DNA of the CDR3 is TGTGCCAGCAGCCGCAGACAGGGACCTCAAGAGACCCAGTACTTC. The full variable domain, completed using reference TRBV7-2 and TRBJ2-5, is GAGVSQSPSNKVTEKGKDVELRCDPISGHTALYWYRQSLGQGLEFLIYFQGNSAPDKSGLPSDRFSAERTGGSVSTLTIQRTQQEDSAVYLCASSRRQGPQETQYFGPGTRLLVL.

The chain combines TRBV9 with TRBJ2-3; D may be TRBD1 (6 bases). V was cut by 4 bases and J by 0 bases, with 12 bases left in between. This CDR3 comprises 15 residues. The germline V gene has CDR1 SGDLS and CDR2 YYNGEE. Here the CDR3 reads CASSFRQESTDTQYF. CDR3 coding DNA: TGTGCCAGCAGCTTCCGACAGGAGAGCACAGATACGCAGTATTTT.

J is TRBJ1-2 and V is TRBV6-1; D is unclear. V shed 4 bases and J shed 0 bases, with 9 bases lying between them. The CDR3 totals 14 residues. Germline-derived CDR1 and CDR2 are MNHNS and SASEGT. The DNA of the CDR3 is TGTGCCAGCAGTGCGGGGATCACTAACTATGGCTACACCTTC. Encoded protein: CASSAGITNYGYTF.

The CDR3 sequence is CASSQGRGLGEKLFF. The DNA of the CDR3 is TGCGCCAGCAGCCAAGGGAGGGGACTAGGTGAAAAACTGTTTTTT. The V and J genes are TRBV4-1 and TRBJ1-4, with D possibly TRBD1 on 5 matching bases. This CDR3 spans 15 amino acids. The V and J ends lost 1 base and 7 bases respectively, with 13 bases between them. CDR1 is MGHRA, CDR2 YSYEKL, per germline.

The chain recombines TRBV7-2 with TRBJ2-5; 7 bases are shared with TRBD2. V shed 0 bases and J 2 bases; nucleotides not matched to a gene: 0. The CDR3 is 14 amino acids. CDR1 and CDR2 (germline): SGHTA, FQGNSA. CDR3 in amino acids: CASSLAGGQETQYF. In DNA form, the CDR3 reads TGTGCCAGCAGCTTAGCGGGGGGGCAAGAGACCCAGTACTTC.

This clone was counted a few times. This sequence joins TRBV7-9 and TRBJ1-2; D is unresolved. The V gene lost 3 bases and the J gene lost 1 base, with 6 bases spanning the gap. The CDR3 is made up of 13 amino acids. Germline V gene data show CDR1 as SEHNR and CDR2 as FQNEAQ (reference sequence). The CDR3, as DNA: TGTGCCAGCAGCTTTGCCGGTAACTATGGCTACACCTTC. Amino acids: CASSFAGNYGYTF.

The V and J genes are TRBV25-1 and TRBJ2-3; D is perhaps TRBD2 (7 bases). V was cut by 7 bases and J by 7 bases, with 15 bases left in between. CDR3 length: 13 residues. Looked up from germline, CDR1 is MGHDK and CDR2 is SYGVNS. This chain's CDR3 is CASKGGLGNTQYF. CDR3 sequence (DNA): TGTGCCAGCAAGGGGGGGCTCGGGAATACGCAGTATTTT.

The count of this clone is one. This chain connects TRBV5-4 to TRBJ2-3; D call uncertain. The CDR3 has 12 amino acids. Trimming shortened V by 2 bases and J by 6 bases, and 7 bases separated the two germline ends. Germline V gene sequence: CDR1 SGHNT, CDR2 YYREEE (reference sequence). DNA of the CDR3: TGTGCCAGCAGCTTATTACGGGATACGCAGTATTTT. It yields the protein CASSLLRDTQYF.

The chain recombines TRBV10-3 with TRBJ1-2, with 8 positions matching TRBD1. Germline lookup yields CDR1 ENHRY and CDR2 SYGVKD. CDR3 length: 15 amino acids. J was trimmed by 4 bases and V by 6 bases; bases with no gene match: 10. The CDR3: CAIRRQGTLSYGYTF. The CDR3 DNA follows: TGTGCCATCAGGAGACAGGGGACTCTAAGCTATGGCTACACCTTC.

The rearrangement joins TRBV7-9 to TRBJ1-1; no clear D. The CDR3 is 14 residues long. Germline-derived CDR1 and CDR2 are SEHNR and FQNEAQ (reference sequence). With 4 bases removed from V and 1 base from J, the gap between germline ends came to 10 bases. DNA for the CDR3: TGTGCCAGCAGCTCCTTAGCTAGGAACACTGAAGCTTTCTTT. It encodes CASSSLARNTEAFF.

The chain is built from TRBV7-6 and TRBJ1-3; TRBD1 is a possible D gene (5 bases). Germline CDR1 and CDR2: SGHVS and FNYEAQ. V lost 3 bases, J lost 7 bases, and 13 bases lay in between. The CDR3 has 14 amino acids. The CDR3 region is CASSFKAGDNTIYF. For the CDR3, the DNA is TGTGCCAGCAGCTTTAAGGCGGGGGACAACACCATATATTTT.

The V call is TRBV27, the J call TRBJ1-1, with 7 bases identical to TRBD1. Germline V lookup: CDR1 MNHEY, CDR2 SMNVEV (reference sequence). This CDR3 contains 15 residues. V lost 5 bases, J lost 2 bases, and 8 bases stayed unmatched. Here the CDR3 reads CASSPLGQTNTEAFF. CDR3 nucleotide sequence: TGTGCCAGCAGTCCGTTGGGACAGACAAACACTGAAGCTTTCTTT.

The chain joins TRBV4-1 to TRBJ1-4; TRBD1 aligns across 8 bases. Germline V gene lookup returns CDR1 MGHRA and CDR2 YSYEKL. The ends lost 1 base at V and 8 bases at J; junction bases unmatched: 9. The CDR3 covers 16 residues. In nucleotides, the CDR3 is TGCGCCAGCAGCCAAGTTGGTATCAGGGGGCAGGAAAAACTGTTTTTT. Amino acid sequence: CASSQVGIRGQEKLFF.

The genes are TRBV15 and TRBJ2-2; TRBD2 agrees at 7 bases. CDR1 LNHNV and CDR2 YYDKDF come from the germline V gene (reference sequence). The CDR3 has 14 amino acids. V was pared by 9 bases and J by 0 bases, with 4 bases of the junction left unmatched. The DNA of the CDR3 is TGTGCCACAGAGGCGGGGGCGAACACCGGGGAGCTGTTTTTT. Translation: CATEAGANTGELFF.

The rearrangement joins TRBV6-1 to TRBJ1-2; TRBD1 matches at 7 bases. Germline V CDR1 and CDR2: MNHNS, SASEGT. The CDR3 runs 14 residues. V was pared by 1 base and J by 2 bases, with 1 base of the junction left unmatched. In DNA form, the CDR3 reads TGTGCCAGCAGTGAAGGGGGACAGAACTATGGCTACACCTTC. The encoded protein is CASSEGGQNYGYTF.

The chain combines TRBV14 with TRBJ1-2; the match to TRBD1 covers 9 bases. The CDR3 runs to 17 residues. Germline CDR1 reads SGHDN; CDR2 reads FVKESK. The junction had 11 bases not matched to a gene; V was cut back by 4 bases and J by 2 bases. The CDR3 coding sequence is TGTGCCAGCAGCCTTGACCGGGACAGGGACATCAACTATGGCTACACCTTC. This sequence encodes CASSLDRDRDINYGYTF.

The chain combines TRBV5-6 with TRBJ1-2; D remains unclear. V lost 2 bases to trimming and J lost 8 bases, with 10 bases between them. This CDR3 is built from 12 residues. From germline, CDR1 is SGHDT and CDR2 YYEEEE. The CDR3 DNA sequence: TGTGCCAGCAGCTTAACGGCGGGGGGCTACACCTTC. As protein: CASSLTAGGYTF.

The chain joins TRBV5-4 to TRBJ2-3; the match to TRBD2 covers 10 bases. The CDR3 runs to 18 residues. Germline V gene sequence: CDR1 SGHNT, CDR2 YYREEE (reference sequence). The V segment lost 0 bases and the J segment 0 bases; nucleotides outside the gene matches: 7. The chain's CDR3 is CASSLGAGGPSSTDTQYF. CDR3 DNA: TGTGCCAGCAGCTTGGGAGCGGGGGGGCCCTCTAGCACAGATACGCAGTATTTT.

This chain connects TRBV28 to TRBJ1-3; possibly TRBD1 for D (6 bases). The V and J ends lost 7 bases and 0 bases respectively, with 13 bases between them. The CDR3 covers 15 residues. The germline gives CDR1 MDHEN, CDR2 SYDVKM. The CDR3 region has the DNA TGTGCCAGCACCCTGACAGGTGCCTCTGGAAACACCATATATTTT. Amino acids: CASTLTGASGNTIYF.

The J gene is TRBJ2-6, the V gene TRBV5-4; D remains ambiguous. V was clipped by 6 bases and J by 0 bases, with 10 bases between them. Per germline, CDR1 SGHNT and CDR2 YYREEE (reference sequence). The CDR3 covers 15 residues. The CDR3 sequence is CASNSMSSGANVLTF. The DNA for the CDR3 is TGTGCCAGCAATTCTATGAGCTCTGGGGCCAACGTCCTGACTTTC.

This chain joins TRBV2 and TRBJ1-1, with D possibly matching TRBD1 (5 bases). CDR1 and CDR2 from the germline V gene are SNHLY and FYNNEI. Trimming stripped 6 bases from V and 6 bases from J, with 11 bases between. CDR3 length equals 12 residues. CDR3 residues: CASSLQVSEAFF. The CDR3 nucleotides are TGTGCCAGCAGCCTACAGGTGTCTGAAGCTTTCTTT.

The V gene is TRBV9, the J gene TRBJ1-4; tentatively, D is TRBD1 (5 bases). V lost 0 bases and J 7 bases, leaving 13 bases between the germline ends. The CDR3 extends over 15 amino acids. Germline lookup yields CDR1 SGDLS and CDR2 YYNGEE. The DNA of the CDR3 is TGTGCCAGCAGCGTAGGTCTCCAAAGGGGTGAAAAACTGTTTTTT. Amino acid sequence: CASSVGLQRGEKLFF.

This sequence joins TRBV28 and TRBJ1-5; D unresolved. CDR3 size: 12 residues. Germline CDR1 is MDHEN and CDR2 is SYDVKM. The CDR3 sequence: CGAETSNQPQHF. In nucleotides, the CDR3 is TGTGGGGCCGAAACTAGCAATCAGCCCCAGCATTTT.

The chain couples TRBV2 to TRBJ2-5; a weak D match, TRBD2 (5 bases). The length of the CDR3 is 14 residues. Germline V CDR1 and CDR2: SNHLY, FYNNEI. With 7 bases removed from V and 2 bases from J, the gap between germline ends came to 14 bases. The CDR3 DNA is TGTGCCAGCACGAGGGAAATGGGGCAAGAGACCCAGTACTTC. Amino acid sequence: CASTREMGQETQYF.

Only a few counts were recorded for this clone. CDR3 protein: CASSLASRDTQYF. CDR3 DNA: TGTGCCAGCAGTTTAGCCTCCAGGGATACGCAGTATTTT. The rearrangement joins TRBV28 to TRBJ2-3; D is undetermined. The CDR3 is 13 amino acids. Trimming removed 2 bases at V and 6 bases at J, with 9 bases between. The V gene's germline CDR1 is MDHEN and CDR2 SYDVKM.

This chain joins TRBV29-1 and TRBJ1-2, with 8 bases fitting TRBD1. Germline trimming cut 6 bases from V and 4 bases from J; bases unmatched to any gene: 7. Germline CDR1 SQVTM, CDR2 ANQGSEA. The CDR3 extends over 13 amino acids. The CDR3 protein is CSVYRGDGYGYTF. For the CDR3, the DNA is TGCAGCGTGTACAGGGGGGACGGCTATGGCTACACCTTC. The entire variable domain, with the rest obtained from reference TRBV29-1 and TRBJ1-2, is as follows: SAVISQKPSRDICQRGTSLTIQCQVDSQVTMMFWYRQQPGQSLTLIATANQGSEATYESGFVIDKFPISRPNLTFSTLTVSNMSPEDSSIYLCSVYRGDGYGYTFGSGTRLTVV.

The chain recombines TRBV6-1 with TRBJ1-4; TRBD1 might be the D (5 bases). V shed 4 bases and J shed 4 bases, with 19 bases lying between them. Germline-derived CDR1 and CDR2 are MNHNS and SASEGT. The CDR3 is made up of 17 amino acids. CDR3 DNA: TGTGCCAGCAGTGCGGACACCCAACCGGGAGGTAATGAAAAACTGTTTTTT. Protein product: CASSADTQPGGNEKLFF.

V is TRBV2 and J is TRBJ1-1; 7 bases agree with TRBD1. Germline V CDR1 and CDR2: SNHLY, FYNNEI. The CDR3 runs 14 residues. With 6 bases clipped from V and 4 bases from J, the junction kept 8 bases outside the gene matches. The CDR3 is CASSLQGIGTEAFF. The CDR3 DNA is TGTGCCAGCAGCCTACAGGGGATTGGCACTGAAGCTTTCTTT.